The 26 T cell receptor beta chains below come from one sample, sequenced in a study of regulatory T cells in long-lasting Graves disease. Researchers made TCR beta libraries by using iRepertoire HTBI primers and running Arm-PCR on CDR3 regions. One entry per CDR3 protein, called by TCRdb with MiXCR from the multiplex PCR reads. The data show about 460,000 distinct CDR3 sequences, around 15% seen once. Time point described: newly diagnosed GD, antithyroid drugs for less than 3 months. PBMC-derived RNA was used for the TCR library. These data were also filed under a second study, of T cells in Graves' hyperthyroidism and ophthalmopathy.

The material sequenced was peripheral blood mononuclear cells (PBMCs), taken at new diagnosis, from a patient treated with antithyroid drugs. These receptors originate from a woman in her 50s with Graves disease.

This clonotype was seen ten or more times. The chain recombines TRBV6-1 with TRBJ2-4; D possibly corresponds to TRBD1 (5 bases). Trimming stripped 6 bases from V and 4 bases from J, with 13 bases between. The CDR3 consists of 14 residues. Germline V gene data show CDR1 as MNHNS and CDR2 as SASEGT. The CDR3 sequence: CASSHLTAKNIQYF. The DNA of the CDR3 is TGTGCCAGCAGCCACCTGACAGCTAAAAACATTCAGTACTTC.

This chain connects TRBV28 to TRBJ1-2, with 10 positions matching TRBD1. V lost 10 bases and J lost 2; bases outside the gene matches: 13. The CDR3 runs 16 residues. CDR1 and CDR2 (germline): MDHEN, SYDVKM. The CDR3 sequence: CATPGTGARGNYGYTF. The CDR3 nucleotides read TGTGCCACCCCCGGGACAGGGGCAAGGGGGAACTATGGCTACACCTTC.

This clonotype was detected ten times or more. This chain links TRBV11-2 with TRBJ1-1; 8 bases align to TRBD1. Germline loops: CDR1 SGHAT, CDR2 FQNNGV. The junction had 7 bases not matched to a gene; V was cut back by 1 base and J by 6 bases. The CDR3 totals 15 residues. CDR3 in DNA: TGTGCCAGCAGCTTAGGGACAGGGACGGTCGCTGAAGCTTTCTTT. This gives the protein CASSLGTGTVAEAFF.

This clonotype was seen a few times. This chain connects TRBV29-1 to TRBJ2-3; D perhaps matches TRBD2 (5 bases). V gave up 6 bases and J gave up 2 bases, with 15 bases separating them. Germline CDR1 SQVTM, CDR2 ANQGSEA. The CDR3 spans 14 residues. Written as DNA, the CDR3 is TGCAGCGTCGGAACTAGACCCCTCACAGATACGCAGTATTTT. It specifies CSVGTRPLTDTQYF.

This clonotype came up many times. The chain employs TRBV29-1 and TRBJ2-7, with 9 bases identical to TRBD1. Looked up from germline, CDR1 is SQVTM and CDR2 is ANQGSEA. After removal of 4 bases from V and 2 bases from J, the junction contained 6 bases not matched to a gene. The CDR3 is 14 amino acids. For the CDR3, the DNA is TGCAGCGTTGTGGGACAGGGTCCCCCCTACGAGCAGTACTTC. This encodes CSVVGQGPPYEQYF.

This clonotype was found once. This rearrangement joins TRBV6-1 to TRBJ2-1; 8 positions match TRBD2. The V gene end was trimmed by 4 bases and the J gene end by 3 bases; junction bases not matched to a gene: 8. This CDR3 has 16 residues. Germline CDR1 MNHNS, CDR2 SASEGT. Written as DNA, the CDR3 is TGTGCCAGCAGTGCGAATTCAGCGGGAGTCTACAATGAGCAGTTCTTC. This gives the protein CASSANSAGVYNEQFF.

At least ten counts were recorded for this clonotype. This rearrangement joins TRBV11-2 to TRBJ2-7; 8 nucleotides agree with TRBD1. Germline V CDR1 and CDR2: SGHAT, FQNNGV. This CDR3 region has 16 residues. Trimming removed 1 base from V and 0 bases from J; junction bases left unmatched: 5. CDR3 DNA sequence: TGTGCCAGCAGCTTAGTTGCCGGACAGGGCTCCTACGAGCAGTACTTC. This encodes CASSLVAGQGSYEQYF.

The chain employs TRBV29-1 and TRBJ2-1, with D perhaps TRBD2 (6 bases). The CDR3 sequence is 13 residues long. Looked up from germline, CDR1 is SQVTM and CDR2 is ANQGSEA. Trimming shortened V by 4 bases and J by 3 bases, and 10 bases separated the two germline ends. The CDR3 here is CSVVGTHYNEQFF. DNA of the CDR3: TGCAGCGTTGTGGGGACTCACTACAATGAGCAGTTCTTC.

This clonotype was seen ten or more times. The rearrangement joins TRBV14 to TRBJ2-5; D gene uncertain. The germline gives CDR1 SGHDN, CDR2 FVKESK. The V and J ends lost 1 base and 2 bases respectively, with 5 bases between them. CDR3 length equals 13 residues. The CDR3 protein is CASSQVPQETQYF. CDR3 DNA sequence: TGTGCCAGCAGCCAAGTCCCACAAGAGACCCAGTACTTC.

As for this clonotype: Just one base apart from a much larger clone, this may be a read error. In nucleotides, the CDR3 is TGTGCCAGCAAACTAGCGGGAGTACTGAATGAGCAGGTCTTC. Translation: CASKLAGVLNEQVF. The rearrangement joins TRBV12-3 or TRBV12-4 to TRBJ2-1, with 11 nucleotides matching TRBD2. The CDR3 length is 14 residues.

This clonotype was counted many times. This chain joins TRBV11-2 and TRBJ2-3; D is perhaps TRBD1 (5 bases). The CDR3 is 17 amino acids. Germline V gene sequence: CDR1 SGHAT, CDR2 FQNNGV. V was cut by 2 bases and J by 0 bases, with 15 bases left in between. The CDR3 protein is CASSLFLDSASTDTQYF. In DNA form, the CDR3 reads TGTGCCAGCAGCTTATTTCTTGACAGTGCTAGCACAGATACGCAGTATTTT.

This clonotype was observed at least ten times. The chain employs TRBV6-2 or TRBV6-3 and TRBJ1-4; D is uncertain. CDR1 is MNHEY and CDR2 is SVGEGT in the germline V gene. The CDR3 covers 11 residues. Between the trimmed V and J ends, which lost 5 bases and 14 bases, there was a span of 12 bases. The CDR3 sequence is CASSDVTVLFF. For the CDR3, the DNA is TGTGCCAGCAGTGACGTAACAGTTCTGTTTTTT.

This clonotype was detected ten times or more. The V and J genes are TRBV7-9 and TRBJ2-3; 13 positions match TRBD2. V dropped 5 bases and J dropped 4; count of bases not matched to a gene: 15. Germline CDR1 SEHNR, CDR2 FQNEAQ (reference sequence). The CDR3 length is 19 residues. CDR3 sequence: CASSHPGLAGTVEPDTQYF. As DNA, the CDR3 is TGTGCCAGCAGCCATCCGGGACTAGCGGGAACCGTGGAACCAGATACGCAGTATTTT. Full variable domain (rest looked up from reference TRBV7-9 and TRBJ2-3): DTGVSQNPRHKITKRGQNVTFRCDPISEHNRLYWYRQTLGQGPEFLTYFQNEAQLEKSRLLSDRFSAERPKGSFSTLEIQRTEQGDSAMYLCASSHPGLAGTVEPDTQYFGPGTRLTVL.

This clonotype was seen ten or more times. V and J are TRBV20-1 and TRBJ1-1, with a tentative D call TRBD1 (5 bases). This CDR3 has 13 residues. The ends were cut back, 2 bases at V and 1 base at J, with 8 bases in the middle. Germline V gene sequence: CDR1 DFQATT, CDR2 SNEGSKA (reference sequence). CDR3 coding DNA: TGCAGTGCTAGACGGCAGGGGAACACTGAAGCTTTCTTT. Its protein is CSARRQGNTEAFF.

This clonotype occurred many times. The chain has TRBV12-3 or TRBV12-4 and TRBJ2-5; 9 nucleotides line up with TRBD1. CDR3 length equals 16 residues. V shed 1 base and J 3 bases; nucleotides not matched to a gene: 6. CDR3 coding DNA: TGTGCCAGCAGTTTAGTTGCAGGGGACAGGGAAGAGACCCAGTACTTC. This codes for CASSLVAGDREETQYF.

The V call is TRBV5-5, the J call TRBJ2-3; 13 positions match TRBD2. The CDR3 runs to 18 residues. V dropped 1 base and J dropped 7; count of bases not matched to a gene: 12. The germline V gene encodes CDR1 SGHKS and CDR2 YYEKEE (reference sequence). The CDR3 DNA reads TGTGCCAGCAGCTTGACTAGGACTAGCGGGAGTTATAGGAATACGCAGTATTTT. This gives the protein CASSLTRTSGSYRNTQYF.

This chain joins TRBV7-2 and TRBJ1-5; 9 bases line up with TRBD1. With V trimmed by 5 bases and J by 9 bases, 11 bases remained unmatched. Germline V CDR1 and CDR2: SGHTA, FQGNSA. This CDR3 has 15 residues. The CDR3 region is CASSASPGTGSPQHF. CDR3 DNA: TGTGCCAGCAGCGCCTCTCCCGGGACAGGGTCGCCCCAGCATTTT.

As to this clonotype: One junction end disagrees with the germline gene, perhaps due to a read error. In nucleotides, the CDR3 is TGCAGCGCTGAAGGGACTAGCGGGAGTGCCTACGAGCAGTACTTC. This codes for CSAEGTSGSAYEQYF. The rearrangement uses TRBV29-1 and TRBJ2-7; 14 nucleotides match TRBD2. CDR1 is SQVTM, CDR2 ANQGSEA, per germline. There are 15 residues in the CDR3.

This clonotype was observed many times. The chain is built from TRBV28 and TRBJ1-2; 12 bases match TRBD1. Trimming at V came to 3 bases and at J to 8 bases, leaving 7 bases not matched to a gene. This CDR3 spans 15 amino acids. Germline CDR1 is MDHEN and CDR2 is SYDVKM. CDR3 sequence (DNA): TGTGCCAGCAGTTTTGTGGGACAGGGGGCGTCCGGCTACACCTTC. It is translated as CASSFVGQGASGYTF.

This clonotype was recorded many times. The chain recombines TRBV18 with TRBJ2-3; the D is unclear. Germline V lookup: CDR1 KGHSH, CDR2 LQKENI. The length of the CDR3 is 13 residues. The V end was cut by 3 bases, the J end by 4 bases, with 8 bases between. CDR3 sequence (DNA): TGTGCCAGCTCACCCGGTGAGGCAGATACGCAGTATTTT. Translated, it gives CASSPGEADTQYF.

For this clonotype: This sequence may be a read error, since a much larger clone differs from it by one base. The CDR3 DNA is TGTGCCGGCAGCCCCCCTAGCGGGAGGGCCAACACAGATACGCAGTATTTT. Translation: CAGSPPSGRANTDTQYF. The gene calls are TRBV27 and TRBJ2-3; 12 nucleotides match TRBD2. In germline, CDR1 is MNHEY, CDR2 SMNVEV (reference sequence). This CDR3 has 17 residues.

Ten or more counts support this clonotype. This CDR3 is CASSLDGRSLEQYF. For the CDR3, the DNA is TGCGCCAGCAGCTTGGATGGCAGATCTCTCGAGCAGTACTTC. This sequence joins TRBV5-1 and TRBJ2-7; no reliable D call. Germline CDR1 reads SGHRS; CDR2 reads YFSETQ. Trimming took 0 bases from V and 6 from J, leaving 13 bases between them. The CDR3 length is 14 residues.

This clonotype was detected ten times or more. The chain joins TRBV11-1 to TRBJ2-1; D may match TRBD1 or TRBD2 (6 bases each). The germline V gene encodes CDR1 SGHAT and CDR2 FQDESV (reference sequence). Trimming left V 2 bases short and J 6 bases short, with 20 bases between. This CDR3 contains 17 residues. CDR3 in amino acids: CASSLLTGLAGSNEQFF. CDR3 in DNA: TGTGCCAGCAGCTTACTAACAGGGCTGGCCGGGAGCAATGAGCAGTTCTTC.

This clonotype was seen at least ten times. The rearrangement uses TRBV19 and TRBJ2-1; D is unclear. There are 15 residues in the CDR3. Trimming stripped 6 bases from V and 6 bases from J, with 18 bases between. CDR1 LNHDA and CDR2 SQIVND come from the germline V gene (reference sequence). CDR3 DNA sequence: TGTGCCAGTAGAACACCCTACGGCCTAATCAATGAGCAGTTCTTC. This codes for CASRTPYGLINEQFF.

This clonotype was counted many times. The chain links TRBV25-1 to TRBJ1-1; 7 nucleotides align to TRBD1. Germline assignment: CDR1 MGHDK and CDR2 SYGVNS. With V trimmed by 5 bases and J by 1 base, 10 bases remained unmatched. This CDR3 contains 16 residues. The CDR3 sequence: CASSLWTGTGNTEAFF. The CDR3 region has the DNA TGTGCCAGCAGTCTCTGGACAGGAACGGGGAACACTGAAGCTTTCTTT.

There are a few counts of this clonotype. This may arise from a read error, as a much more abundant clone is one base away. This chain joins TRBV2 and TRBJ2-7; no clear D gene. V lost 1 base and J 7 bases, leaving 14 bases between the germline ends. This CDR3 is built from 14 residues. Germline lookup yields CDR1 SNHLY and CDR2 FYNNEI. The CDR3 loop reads CASSEGVRNNEQYF. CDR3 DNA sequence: TGTGCCAGCAGTGAAGGAGTACGCAACAATGAGCAGTACTTC.